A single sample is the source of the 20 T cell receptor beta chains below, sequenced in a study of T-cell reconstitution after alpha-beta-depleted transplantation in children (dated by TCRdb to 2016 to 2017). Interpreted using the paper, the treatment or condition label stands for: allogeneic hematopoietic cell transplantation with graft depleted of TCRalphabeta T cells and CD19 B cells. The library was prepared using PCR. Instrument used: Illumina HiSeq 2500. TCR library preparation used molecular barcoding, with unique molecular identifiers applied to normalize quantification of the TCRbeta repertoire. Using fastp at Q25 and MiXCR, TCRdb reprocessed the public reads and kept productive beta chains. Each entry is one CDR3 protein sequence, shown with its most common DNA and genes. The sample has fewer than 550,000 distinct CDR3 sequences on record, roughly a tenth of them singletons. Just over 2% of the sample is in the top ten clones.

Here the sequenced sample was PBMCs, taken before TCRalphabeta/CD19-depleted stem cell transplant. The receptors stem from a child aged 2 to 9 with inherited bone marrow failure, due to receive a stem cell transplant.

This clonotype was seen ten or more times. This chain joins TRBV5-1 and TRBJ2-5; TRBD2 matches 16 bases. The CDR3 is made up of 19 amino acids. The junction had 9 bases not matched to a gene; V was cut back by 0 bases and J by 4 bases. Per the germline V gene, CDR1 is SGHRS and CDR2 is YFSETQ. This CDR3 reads CASSLDWGTSGRVGETQYF. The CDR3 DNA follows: TGCGCCAGCAGCTTGGATTGGGGGACTAGCGGGAGGGTAGGAGAGACCCAGTACTTC.

CDR3 in DNA: TGCGCCAGCAGGTGGGACTCAGGGTTAAACAACGAGCAGTACTTC. Amino acids: CASRWDSGLNNEQYF. V and J are TRBV5-1 and TRBJ2-7; the D gene is possibly TRBD2 (6 bases). CDR3 length equals 15 residues. Germline V CDR1 and CDR2: SGHRS, YFSETQ. Between the trimmed V and J ends, which lost 5 bases and 5 bases, there was a span of 20 bases.

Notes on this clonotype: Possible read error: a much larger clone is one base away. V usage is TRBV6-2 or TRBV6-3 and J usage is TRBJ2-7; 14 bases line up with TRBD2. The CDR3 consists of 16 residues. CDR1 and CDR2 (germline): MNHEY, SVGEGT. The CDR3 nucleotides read TGTGCCAGCGGTTACGGGACTAGCGGGAGTCCGTTTGAGCAGTACTTC. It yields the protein CASGYGTSGSPFEQYF.

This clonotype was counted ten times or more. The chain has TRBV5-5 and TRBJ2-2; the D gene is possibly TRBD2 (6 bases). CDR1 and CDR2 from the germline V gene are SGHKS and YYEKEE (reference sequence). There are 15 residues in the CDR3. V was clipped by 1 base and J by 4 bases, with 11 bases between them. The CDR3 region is CASSLYSGVTGELFF. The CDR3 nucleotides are TGTGCCAGCAGCTTGTATAGCGGAGTCACCGGGGAGCTGTTTTTT.

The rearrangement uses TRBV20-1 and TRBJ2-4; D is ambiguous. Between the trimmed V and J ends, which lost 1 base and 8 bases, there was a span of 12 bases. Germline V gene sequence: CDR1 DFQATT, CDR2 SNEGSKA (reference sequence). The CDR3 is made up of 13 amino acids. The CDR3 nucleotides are TGCAGTGCTAGAGGTCCTGTATTAGACATTCAGTACTTC. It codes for CSARGPVLDIQYF.

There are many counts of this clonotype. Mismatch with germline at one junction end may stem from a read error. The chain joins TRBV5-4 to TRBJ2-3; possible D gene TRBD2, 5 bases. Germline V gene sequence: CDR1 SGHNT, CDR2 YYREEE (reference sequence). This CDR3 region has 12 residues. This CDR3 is CASSRDTDTQYF. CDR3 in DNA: TGCGCCAGCAGCCGGGACACAGATACGCAGTATTTT.

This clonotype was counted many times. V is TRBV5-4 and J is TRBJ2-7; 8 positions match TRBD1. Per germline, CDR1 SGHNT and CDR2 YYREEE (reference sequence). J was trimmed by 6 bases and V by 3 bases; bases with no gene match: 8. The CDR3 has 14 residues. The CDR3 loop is CASSSRTGRREQYF. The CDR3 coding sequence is TGTGCCAGCAGCTCCCGGACAGGGCGGCGCGAGCAGTACTTC.

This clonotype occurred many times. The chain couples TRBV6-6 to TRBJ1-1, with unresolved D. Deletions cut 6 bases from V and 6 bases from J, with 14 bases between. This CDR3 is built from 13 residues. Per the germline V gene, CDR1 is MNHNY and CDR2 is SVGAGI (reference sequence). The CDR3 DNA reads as TGTGCCAGCAGAAGAATGGTAGGGTCTGAAGCTTTCTTT. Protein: CASRRMVGSEAFF.

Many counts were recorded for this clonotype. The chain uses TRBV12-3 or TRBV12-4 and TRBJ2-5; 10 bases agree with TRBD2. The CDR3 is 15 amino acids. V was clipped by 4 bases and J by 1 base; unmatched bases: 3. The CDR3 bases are TGTGCCAGCAGTTGGGGACTAGCGCCCCAAGAGACCCAGTACTTC. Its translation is CASSWGLAPQETQYF.

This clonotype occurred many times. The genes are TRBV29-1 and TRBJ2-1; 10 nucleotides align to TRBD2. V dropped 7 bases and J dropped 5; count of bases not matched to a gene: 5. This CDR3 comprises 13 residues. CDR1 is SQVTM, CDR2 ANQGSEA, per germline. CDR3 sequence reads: CSEGTSANNEQFF. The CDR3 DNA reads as TGCAGCGAGGGGACTAGCGCCAACAATGAGCAGTTCTTC.

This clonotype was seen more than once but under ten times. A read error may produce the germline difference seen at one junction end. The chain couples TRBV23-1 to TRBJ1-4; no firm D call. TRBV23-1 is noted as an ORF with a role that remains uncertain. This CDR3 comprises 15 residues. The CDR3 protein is CAGSRGELQEEKLFF. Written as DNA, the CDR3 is TGCGCCGGCAGTCGGGGAGAGCTCCAGGAGGAAAAACTGTTTTTT.

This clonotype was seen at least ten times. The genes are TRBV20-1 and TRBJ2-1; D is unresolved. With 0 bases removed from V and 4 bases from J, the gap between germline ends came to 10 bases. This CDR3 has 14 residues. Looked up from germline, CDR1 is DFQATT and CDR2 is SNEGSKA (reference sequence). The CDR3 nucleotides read TGCAGTGCTAGAGATCCGATGGTGTACAATGAGCAGTTCTTC. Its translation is CSARDPMVYNEQFF.

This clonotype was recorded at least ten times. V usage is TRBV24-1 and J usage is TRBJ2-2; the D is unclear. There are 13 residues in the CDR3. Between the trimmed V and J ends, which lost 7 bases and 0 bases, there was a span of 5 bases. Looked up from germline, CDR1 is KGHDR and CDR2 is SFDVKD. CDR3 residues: CATSAPNTGELFF. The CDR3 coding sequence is TGTGCCACCAGCGCCCCGAACACCGGGGAGCTGTTTTTT.

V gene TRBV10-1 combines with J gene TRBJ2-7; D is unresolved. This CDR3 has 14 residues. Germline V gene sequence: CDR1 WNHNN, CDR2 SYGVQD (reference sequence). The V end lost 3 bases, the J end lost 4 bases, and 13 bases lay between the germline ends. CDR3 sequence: CASSDPAFGYEQYF. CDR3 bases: TGCGCCAGCAGTGATCCCGCCTTTGGATACGAGCAGTACTTC.

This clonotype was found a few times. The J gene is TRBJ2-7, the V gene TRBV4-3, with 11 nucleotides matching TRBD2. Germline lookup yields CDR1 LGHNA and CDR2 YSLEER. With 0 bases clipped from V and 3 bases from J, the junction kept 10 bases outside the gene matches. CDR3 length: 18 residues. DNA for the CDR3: TGCGCCAGCAGCCAAGATCCGGTGGGACTAGCGGACAACTACGAGCAGTACTTC. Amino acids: CASSQDPVGLADNYEQYF.

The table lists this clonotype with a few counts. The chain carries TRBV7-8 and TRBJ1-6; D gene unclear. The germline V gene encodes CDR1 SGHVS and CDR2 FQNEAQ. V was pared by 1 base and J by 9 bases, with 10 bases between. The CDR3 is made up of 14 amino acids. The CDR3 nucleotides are TGTGCCAGCAGCTTAGTCCCGGGAGCTTCACCCCTCCACTTT. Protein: CASSLVPGASPLHF.

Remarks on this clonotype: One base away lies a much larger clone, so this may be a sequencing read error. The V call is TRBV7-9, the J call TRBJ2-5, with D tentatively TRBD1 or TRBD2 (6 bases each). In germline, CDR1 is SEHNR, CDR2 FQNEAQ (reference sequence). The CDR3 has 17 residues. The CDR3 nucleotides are TGTGCCACCAGCACCAATCGGGGGCCAAGGTACCAAGAGACCCAGTACTTC. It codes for CATSTNRGPRYQETQYF.

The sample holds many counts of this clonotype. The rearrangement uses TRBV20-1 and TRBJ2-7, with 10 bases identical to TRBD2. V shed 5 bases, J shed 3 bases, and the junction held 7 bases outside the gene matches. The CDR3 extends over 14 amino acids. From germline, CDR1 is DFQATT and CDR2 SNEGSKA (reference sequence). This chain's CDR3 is CSARKGLANYEQYF. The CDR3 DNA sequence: TGCAGTGCTCGCAAGGGACTAGCGAACTACGAGCAGTACTTC.

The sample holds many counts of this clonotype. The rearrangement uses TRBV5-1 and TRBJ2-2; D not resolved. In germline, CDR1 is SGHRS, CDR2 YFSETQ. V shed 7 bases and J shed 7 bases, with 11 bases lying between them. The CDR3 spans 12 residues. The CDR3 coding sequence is TGCGCCAGCCAGCTTGGGGTCGGGGAGCTGTTTTTT. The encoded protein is CASQLGVGELFF.

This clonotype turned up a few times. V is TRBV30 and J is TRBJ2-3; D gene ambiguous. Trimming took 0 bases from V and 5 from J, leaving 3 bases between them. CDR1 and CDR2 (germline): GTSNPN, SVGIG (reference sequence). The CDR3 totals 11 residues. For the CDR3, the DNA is TGTGCCTGGAGTGTTGGAGATACGCAGTATTTT. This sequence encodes CAWSVGDTQYF.